The rows below give T cell receptor beta chains drawn from one sample of a study of blood T cell repertoires in COVID-19. Assay: immunoSEQ multiplex PCR; the TCRdb copy retains only in-frame clones and omits some. The data contain about 71,000 clones, 90% of them singletons. The sample was peripheral blood. The receptors were gathered from a woman aged 18-29 years with acute or convalescent COVID-19. Each CDR3 is given without its conserved first and last residue. A D gene is named only where the DNA matches it firmly.

j_gene	d_gene	v_gene	CDR3aa
TRBJ2-1	TRBD2	TRBV15	ATSRGRGGRERYGEQF
TRBJ2-7	TRBD2	TRBV5-5	ASSLALAGTVVYEQY
TRBJ2-5	TRBD2	TRBV4-2	ASSQVMAGGETQY
TRBJ2-3	NA	TRBV5-6	ASSLEPADTQY
TRBJ2-3	NA	TRBV5-1	ASSLTLGGYTDTQY
TRBJ2-5	TRBD1	TRBV7-9	ASSLGDRVVETQY
TRBJ1-4	NA	TRBV7-8	ASSLEAGTNEKLF
TRBJ1-2	NA	TRBV2	ASTPTGQLYGYT
TRBJ1-1	TRBD1	TRBV7-2	ASSFTGTGNTEAF
TRBJ1-2	NA	TRBV5-4	ASSLGAYGYT
TRBJ2-7	NA	TRBV5-6	ASSFNREYEQY
TRBJ1-6	TRBD1	TRBV28	ASSFGGTGNSPLH
TRBJ2-6	NA	TRBV5-1	ASSVSSGANVLT
TRBJ2-4	TRBD1	TRBV19	ASSSGQGPDIQY
TRBJ1-1	TRBD1	TRBV4-3	ASSQVGTGGTEAF
TRBJ1-2	NA	TRBV5-1	ASSLGNIGGGYT
TRBJ2-5	NA	TRBV5-8	ASGLDYPSKTQY
TRBJ2-3	NA	TRBV5-5	ASSLGEISTDTQY
TRBJ2-1	NA	TRBV7-4	ASSPRQRGYNEQF
TRBJ2-5	TRBD1	TRBV18	ASSVHRLTPGTGSKETQY
TRBJ2-3	NA	TRBV28	ASSVGAKEQY
TRBJ2-3	TRBD2	TRBV4-1	ASSQEWFLSSGGGMDTQY
TRBJ2-3	TRBD2	TRBV2	ASRGTSGRYTQY